Listed below are T cell receptor beta chains from one sample, sequenced in a study of cytomegalovirus exposure and HLA in healthy donors. Some clones are missing from TCRdb's copy, which holds only in-frame ones; the method was immunoSEQ multiplex PCR. The sample records roughly 190,000 clones, 82% being singletons. The sample was PBMCs. All receptors derive from a woman under 30 in good health and CMV-seronegative. The CDR3 runs from the conserved cysteine through the conserved F or W. A D gene is named only where the DNA matches it firmly. Size is stated for part of the rows, as once, few or many counts, or as a class when the clone is expanded.

D gene	V gene	J gene	CDR3 length	clone size	CDR3 protein	CDR3 DNA
-	TRBV28	TRBJ1-5	15	-	CASSINSNSNQPQHF	TGTGCCAGCAGTATAAATTCTAACAGCAATCAGCCCCAGCATTTT
TRBD2	TRBV9	TRBJ2-7	16	once	CASSVEASGKAYEQYF	TGTGCCAGCAGCGTAGAGGCTAGCGGGAAGGCCTACGAGCAGTACTTC
-	TRBV29-1	TRBJ2-3	14	-	CSVEGPGGTDTQYF	TGCAGCGTTGAGGGTCCAGGGGGCACAGATACGCAGTATTTT
TRBD1	TRBV7-9	TRBJ1-5	18	-	CASSLVLEQGARNQPQHF	TGTGCCAGCAGCTTAGTTCTAGAACAGGGGGCCCGCAATCAGCCCCAGCATTTT
-	TRBV7-2	TRBJ2-7	15	-	CASSFGGSFAYEQYF	TGTGCCAGCAGCTTTGGGGGGTCTTTTGCCTACGAGCAGTACTTC
TRBD2	TRBV14	TRBJ2-5	13	-	CASSHAGARTQYF	TGTGCCAGCAGCCACGCGGGAGCAAGGACCCAGTACTTC
TRBD1	TRBV5-4	TRBJ2-7	14	few	CASSFGQGVREQYF	TGTGCCAGCAGCTTCGGACAGGGGGTAAGAGAGCAGTACTTC
TRBD2	TRBV19	TRBJ2-7	14	-	CASSSGTSGYEQYF	TGTGCCAGTAGTTCCGGGACTAGCGGCTACGAGCAGTACTTC
-	TRBV15	TRBJ2-2	17	-	CATSRDLIGVNTGELFF	TGTGCCACCAGCAGAGATCTTATCGGAGTAAACACCGGGGAGCTGTTTTTT
TRBD1	TRBV5-1	TRBJ1-1	13	-	CASSLVTGGEAFF	TGCGCCAGCAGCTTGGTCACAGGGGGGGAAGCTTTCTTT
-	TRBV15	TRBJ2-1	15	once	CATSVGVSKYNEQFF	TGTGCCACCAGTGTCGGGGTTTCTAAGTACAATGAGCAGTTCTTC
TRBD2	TRBV7-2	TRBJ2-1	15	-	CASSATSGRGYEQFF	TGTGCCAGCAGCGCCACTAGCGGGAGAGGGTATGAGCAGTTCTTC
-	TRBV11-2	TRBJ2-6	18	few	CASGAPQGGNSGANVLTF	TGTGCCAGCGGCGCTCCACAGGGGGGGAACTCTGGGGCCAACGTCCTGACTTTC
-	TRBV5-1	TRBJ2-2	13	-	CASSSSDTGELFF	TGCGCCAGCAGTTCTTCCGACACCGGGGAGCTGTTTTTT
-	TRBV6-4	TRBJ2-2	17	-	CASSLLGDSQNTGELFF	TGTGCCAGCAGCCTTCTGGGAGACTCCCAGAACACCGGGGAGCTGTTTTTT
-	TRBV2	TRBJ1-5	12	-	CASRRSNQPQHF	TGTGCCAGCAGGAGGAGCAATCAGCCCCAGCATTTT
TRBD2	TRBV19	TRBJ2-1	17	few	CASSIAPGLAAYNEQFF	TGTGCCAGTAGTATAGCTCCAGGACTAGCGGCCTACAATGAGCAGTTCTTC
-	TRBV6-5	TRBJ1-1	14	-	CASSYGREGTEAFF	TGTGCCAGCAGTTACGGCAGGGAGGGCACTGAAGCTTTCTTT
-	TRBV27	TRBJ2-3	14	-	CASSFQGIPDTQYF	TGTGCCAGCAGTTTCCAGGGCATACCAGATACGCAGTATTTT
-	TRBV27	TRBJ2-7	14	-	CASSLSRDPFEQYF	TGTGCCAGCAGTTTATCCAGGGATCCCTTCGAGCAGTACTTC
-	TRBV2	TRBJ2-5	18	-	CASSEALSVVGEQETQYF	TGTGCCAGCAGTGAAGCTTTGTCAGTTGTCGGAGAACAAGAGACCCAGTACTTC
TRBD1	TRBV6-5	TRBJ1-1	15	-	CASSTEGGAGTEAFF	TGTGCCAGCAGTACGGAAGGGGGCGCGGGGACTGAAGCTTTCTTT
TRBD1	TRBV5-1	TRBJ1-3	14	-	CASSSGQGGNTIYF	TGCGCCAGCAGCTCCGGACAGGGGGGAAACACCATATATTTT
TRBD1	TRBV7-8	TRBJ1-5	17	-	CASSLGQGARSNQPQHF	TGTGCCAGCAGCTTAGGTCAGGGGGCGCGGAGCAATCAGCCCCAGCATTTT
-	TRBV28	TRBJ1-5	13	-	CASSLTPHQPQHF	TGTGCCAGCAGTTTAACACCCCATCAGCCCCAGCATTTT
-	TRBV2	TRBJ2-1	13	-	CAGAVSSYNEQFF	TGTGCCGGAGCGGTGAGCTCCTACAATGAGCAGTTCTTC
TRBD1	TRBV25-1	TRBJ2-7	14	-	CASSQDRESYEQYF	TGTGCCAGCAGTCAGGACAGGGAATCCTACGAGCAGTACTTC
-	TRBV10-3	TRBJ2-7	11	few	CATGGLYEQYF	TGTGCCACCGGGGGGCTCTACGAGCAGTACTTC
TRBD1	TRBV7-9	TRBJ2-2	16	-	CASSLGTGANTGELFF	TGTGCCAGCAGCTTAGGGACAGGCGCGAACACCGGGGAGCTGTTTTTT
TRBD2	TRBV28	TRBJ2-5	16	-	CASRGWRRERRETQYF	TGTGCCAGCAGGGGATGGCGGCGGGAGCGTAGAGAGACCCAGTACTTC
-	TRBV5-6	TRBJ2-7	14	-	CASSLFGQAYEQYF	TGTGCCAGCAGCTTGTTTGGTCAGGCTTACGAGCAGTACTTC
TRBD1	TRBV2	TRBJ2-5	13	-	CASTADRLETQYF	TGTGCCAGCACTGCGGACAGGCTGGAGACCCAGTACTTC
TRBD1	TRBV28	TRBJ2-7	14	-	CACQPTGVFYEQYF	TGTGCCTGTCAACCGACAGGGGTCTTCTACGAGCAGTACTTC
TRBD2	TRBV4-1	TRBJ2-1	16	few	CASSLSGGASWYEQFF	TGCGCCAGCAGCCTTAGCGGGGGGGCCTCTTGGTATGAGCAGTTCTTC
-	TRBV28	TRBJ2-3	15	-	CASSLLVQGPDTQYF	TGTGCCAGCAGTTTATTAGTACAGGGCCCAGATACGCAGTATTTT
-	TRBV2	TRBJ1-2	15	-	CASSEARQGRRGYTF	TGTGCCAGCAGTGAAGCCCGGCAGGGGCGCCGCGGCTACACCTTC
TRBD2	TRBV7-2	TRBJ2-1	17	-	CASSPSGTSGRFHEQFF	TGTGCCAGCAGCCCTAGCGGGACTAGCGGGAGGTTCCATGAGCAGTTCTTC
TRBD2	TRBV5-6	TRBJ2-7	18	-	CASSKRSVNRDYSYEQYF	TGTGCCAGCAGCAAACGTTCTGTCAACCGGGACTACTCCTACGAGCAGTACTTC
TRBD1	TRBV7-9	TRBJ1-2	14	-	CASSSGTGGYGYTF	TGTGCCAGCAGCTCCGGGACAGGGGGCTATGGCTACACCTTC
-	TRBV18	TRBJ2-3	18	once	CASSHRERGGPGADTQYF	TGTGCCAGCTCACACCGCGAACGAGGCGGCCCAGGGGCAGATACGCAGTATTTT
-	TRBV2	TRBJ1-1	14	-	CASTLHRVEAEAFF	TGTGCCAGCACCCTACACAGGGTTGAGGCTGAAGCTTTCTTT
TRBD2	TRBV7-2	TRBJ2-1	16	-	CASLIWLAASYNEQFF	TGTGCCAGTTTGATTTGGCTAGCGGCTTCCTACAATGAGCAGTTCTTC
TRBD2	TRBV9	TRBJ2-1	16	-	CASSVPREASYNEQFF	TGTGCCAGCAGCGTGCCTCGGGAGGCCTCCTACAATGAGCAGTTCTTC
TRBD2	TRBV5-1	TRBJ2-7	15	-	CASSLVAGSSYEQYF	TGCGCCAGCAGCTTGGTAGCGGGTTCCTCCTACGAGCAGTACTTC
TRBD1	TRBV13	TRBJ1-4	16	-	CASSLAGQGVREKLFF	TGTGCCAGCAGCTTAGCGGGACAGGGAGTGCGTGAAAAACTGTTTTTT